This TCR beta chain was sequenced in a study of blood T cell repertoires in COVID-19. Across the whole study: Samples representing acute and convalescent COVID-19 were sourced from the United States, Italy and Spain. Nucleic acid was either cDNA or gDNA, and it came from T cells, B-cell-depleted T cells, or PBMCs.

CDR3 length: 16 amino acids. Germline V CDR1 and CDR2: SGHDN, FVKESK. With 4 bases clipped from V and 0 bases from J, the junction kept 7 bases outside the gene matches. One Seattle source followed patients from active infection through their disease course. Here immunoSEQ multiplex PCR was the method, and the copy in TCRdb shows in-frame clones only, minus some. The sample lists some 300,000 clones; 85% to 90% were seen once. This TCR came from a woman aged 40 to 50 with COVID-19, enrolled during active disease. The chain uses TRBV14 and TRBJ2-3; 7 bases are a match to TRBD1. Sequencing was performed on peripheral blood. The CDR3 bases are TGTGCCAGCAGCCCAACCACAGGGGTTAGCACAGATACGCAGTATTTT. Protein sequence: CASSPTTGVSTDTQYF.